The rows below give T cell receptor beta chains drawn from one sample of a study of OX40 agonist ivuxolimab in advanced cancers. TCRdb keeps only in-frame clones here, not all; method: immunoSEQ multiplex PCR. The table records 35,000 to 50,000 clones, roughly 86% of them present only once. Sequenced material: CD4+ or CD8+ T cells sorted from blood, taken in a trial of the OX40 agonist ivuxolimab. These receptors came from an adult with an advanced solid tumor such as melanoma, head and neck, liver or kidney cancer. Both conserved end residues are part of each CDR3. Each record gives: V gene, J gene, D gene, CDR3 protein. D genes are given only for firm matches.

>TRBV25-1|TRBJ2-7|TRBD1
CASSGTGARLEQYF
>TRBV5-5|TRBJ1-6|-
CASSPGVSGSYNSPLHF
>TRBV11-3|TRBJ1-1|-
CASSLSSTGTAFF
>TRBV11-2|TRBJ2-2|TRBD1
CASSWDRANTGELFF
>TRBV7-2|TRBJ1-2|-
CASSHRTNYGYTF
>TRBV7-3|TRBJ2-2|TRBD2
CASSATSGRAPGGELFF
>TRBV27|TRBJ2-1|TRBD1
CASSPSTRQGGNEQFF
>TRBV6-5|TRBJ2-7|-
CASKKGVGPGYEQYF
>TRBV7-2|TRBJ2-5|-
CASSLRGKQTQYF
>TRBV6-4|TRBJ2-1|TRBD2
CASSDSKRGGFNEQFF
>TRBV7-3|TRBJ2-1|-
CASSYAAGVNNEQFF
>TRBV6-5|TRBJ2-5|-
CASSYLQTQYF
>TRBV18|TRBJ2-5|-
CASSPFGQQETQYF
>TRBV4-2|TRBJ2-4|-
CASSQEGVLAKNIQYF
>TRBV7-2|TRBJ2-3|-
CASSLASANRADTQYF
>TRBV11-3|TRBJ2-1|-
CASSLQGSYNEQFF
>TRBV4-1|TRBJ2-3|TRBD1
CASSQAYQGANTQYF
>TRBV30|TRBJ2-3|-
CASSKYPGGRSTDTQYF
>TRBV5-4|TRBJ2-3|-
CASSREGADTQYF
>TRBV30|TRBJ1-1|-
CAWDLGNTEAFF
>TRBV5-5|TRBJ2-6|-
CASSFPGATPLVSGANVLTF
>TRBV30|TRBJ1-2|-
CAWSVGGVNGYTF
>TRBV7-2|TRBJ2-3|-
CASSRTGGHFSTDTQYF
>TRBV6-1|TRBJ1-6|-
CASSEALPWNSPLHF
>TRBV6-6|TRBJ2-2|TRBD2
CATRGSGRFTGELFF
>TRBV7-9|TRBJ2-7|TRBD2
CASSFSGVEQYF
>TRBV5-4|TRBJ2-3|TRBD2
CASSPGTSVPPDTQYF
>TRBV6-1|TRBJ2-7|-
CASSGRWVDEQYF
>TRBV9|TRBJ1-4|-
CASSYSRVTNEKLFF
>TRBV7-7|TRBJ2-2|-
CASRRQGHTGELFF
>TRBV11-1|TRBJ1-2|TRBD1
CASSRIRGTGSGYTF
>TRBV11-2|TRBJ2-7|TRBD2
CASSASGGYEQYF
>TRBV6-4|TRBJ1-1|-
CASSQTRNTEAFF
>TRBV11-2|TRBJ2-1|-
CASSFHDEQFF
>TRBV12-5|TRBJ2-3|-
CASAPPLSADTQYF
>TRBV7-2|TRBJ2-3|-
CASRLEWLRDTQYF
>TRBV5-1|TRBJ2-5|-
CASNLASAEGETQYF
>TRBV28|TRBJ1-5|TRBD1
CASSTGGDGNQPQHF
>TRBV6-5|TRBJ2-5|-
CASSHRGRGKETQYF
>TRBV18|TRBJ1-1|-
CASSPDREAFF
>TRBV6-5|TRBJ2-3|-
CASSWSQGADTQYF
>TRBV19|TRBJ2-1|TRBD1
CASSPHKARGRDNEQFF
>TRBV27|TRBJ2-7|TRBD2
CASRKREGRYEQYF
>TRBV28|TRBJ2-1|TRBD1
CASSRTGSSYNEQFF
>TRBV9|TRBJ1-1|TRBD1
CASSDGTANTEAFF